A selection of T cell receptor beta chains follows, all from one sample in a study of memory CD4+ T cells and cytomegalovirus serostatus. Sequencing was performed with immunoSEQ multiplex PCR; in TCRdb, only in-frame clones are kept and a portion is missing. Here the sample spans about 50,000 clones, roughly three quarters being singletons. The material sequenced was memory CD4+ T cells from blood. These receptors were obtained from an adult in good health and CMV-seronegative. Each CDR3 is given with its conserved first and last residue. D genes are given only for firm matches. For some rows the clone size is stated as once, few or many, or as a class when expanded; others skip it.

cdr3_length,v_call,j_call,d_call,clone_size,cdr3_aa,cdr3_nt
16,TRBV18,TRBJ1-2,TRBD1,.,CASSPTGQGVLGGYTF,TGTGCCAGCTCACCGACAGGACAGGGTGTTCTAGGTGGCTACACCTTC
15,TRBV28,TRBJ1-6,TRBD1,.,CASSPGQGWNSPLHF,TGTGCCAGCAGTCCGGGACAGGGCTGGAATTCACCCCTCCACTTT
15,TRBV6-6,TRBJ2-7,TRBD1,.,CASNPTGTGTYEQYF,TGTGCCAGCAATCCCACCGGGACAGGCACCTACGAGCAGTACTTC
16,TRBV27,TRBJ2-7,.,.,CASSVPSGQGPYEQYF,TGTGCCAGCAGTGTACCTTCGGGGCAGGGACCCTACGAGCAGTACTTC
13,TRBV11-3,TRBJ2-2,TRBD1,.,CASSSRGTGELFF,TGTGCCAGCAGCTCCAGGGGGACCGGGGAGCTGTTTTTT
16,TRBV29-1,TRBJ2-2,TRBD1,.,CSVFTPGQEYTGELFF,TGCAGCGTTTTCACTCCGGGACAGGAGTACACCGGGGAGCTGTTTTTT
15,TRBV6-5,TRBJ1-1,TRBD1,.,CASSYQTGMNTEAFF,TGTGCCAGCAGTTATCAGACAGGGATGAACACTGAAGCTTTCTTT
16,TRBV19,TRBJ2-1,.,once,CASSQQARLSYNEQFF,TGTGCCAGTTCTCAACAGGCGCGACTCTCCTACAATGAGCAGTTCTTC
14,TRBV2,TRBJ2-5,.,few,CASSERPPGETQYF,TGTGCCAGCAGTGAGCGACCCCCTGGGGAGACCCAGTACTTC
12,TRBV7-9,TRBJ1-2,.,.,CASSSQGYGYTF,TGTGCCAGCAGCTCACAGGGTTATGGCTACACCTTC
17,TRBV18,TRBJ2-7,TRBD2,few,CASSPTGLAGGLGEQYF,TGTGCCAGCTCACCTACGGGACTAGCGGGAGGTTTAGGAGAGCAGTACTTC
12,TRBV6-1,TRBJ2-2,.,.,CASRPSAGELFF,TGTGCCAGCCGCCCGTCGGCCGGGGAGCTGTTTTTT
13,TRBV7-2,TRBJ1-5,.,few,CASSSTGNQPQHF,TGTGCCAGCAGCTCAACAGGGAATCAGCCCCAGCATTTT
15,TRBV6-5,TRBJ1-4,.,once,CASSYGRQGNEKLFF,TGTGCCAGCAGTTACGGCCGGCAGGGCAACGAAAAACTGTTTTTT
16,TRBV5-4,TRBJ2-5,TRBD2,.,CASSSTSGSARETQYF,TGTGCCAGCAGCTCGACTAGCGGGAGTGCCCGAGAGACCCAGTACTTC
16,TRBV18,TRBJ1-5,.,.,CASSPIGSGGNQPQHF,TGTGCCAGCTCACCCATCGGAAGCGGAGGCAATCAGCCCCAGCATTTT
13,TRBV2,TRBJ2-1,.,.,CASSPQGYNEQFF,TGTGCCAGCAGTCCCCAGGGGTACAATGAGCAGTTCTTC
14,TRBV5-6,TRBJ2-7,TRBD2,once,CASSYPAGAYEQYF,TGTGCCAGCAGCTACCCAGCGGGAGCCTACGAGCAGTACTTC
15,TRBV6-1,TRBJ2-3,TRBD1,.,CASSTGDTSTDTQYF,TGTGCCAGCAGTACAGGGGATACTAGCACAGATACGCAGTATTTT
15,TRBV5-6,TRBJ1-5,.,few,CASSLGRRVNQPQHF,TGTGCCAGCAGCTTGGGGAGGAGGGTCAATCAGCCCCAGCATTTT
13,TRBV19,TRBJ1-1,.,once,CASTLKGNTEAFF,TGTGCCAGTACTTTGAAGGGGAACACTGAAGCTTTCTTT
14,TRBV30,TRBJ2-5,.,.,CAWRSLTGSKTQYF,TGTGCCTGGAGATCCCTTACAGGTTCAAAGACCCAGTACTTC
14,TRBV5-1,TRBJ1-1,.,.,CASSLRGGSTEAFF,TGCGCCAGCAGCTTAAGAGGGGGTTCCACTGAAGCTTTCTTT
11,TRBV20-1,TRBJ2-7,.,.,CSAPGSHEQYF,TGCAGTGCCCCAGGGAGCCACGAGCAGTACTTC
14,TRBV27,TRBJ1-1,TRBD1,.,CASSPLTGRTEAFF,TGTGCCAGCAGTCCCCTGACAGGGAGGACTGAAGCTTTCTTT
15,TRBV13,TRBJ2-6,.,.,CASSLSYRGANVLTF,TGTGCCAGCAGCTTAAGTTATCGCGGGGCCAACGTCCTGACTTTC
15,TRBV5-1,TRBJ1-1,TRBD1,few,CASSPGGSGNTEAFF,TGCGCCAGCAGCCCAGGGGGTTCTGGGAACACTGAAGCTTTCTTT
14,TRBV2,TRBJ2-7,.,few,CASSESGQGIGQYF,TGTGCCAGCAGTGAATCCGGGCAGGGGATAGGGCAGTACTTC
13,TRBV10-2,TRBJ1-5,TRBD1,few,CASRTTGDQPQHF,TGCGCCAGCAGGACAACAGGGGATCAGCCCCAGCATTTT
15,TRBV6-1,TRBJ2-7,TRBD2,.,CASSAGLAYAYEQYF,TGTGCCAGCAGTGCGGGACTAGCGTACGCCTACGAGCAGTACTTC
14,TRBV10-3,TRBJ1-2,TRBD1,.,CAISAGTGAFGYTF,TGTGCCATCAGTGCCGGGACAGGGGCATTCGGCTACACCTTC
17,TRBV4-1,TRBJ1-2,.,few,CASSQVPPGVRGYGYTF,TGCGCCAGCAGCCAGGTCCCCCCCGGGGTTCGGGGTTATGGCTACACCTTC
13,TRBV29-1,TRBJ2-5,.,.,CSVEVGTQETQYF,TGCAGCGTTGAGGTAGGAACACAAGAGACCCAGTACTTC
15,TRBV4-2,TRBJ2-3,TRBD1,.,CASSQAGWTGDTQYF,TGTGCCAGCAGCCAAGCAGGGTGGACAGGGGATACGCAGTATTTT
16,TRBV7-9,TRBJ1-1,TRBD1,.,CASSLRQGGRTNEAFF,TGTGCCAGCAGCCTACGACAGGGAGGGCGGACGAATGAAGCTTTCTTT
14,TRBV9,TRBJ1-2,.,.,CASSPQRGFSGYTF,TGTGCCAGCAGCCCACAACGCGGCTTCTCTGGCTACACCTTC
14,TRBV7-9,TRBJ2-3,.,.,CASSLTTSTDTQYF,TGTGCCAGCAGCTTAACAACTAGCACAGATACGCAGTATTTT
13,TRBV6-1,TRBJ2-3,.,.,CASSVRLSDTQYF,TGTGCCAGCAGTGTGCGTTTATCAGATACGCAGTATTTT
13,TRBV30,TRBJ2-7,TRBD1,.,CAWSRTGGYEQYF,TGTGCCTGGAGTCGGACAGGGGGGTACGAGCAGTACTTC
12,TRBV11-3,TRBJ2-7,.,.,CASSSGQYEQYF,TGTGCCAGCAGTTCAGGACAGTACGAGCAGTACTTC
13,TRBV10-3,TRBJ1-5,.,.,CAISEYSNQPQHF,TGTGCCATCAGTGAATATAGCAATCAGCCCCAGCATTTT
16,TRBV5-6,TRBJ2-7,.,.,CASSRSGGRDLGEQYF,TGTGCCAGCAGCCGATCCGGGGGGCGGGACTTAGGCGAGCAGTACTTC
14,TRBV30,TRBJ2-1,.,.,CAWSVLSVHNEQFF,TGTGCCTGGAGTGTATTATCGGTCCACAATGAGCAGTTCTTC
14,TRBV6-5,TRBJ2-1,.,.,CASSYSPWGGEQFF,TGTGCCAGCAGTTACTCCCCCTGGGGAGGAGAGCAGTTCTTC
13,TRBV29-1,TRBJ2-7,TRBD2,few,CSVGREGLWEQYF,TGCAGCGTTGGGCGGGAGGGCCTGTGGGAGCAGTACTTC